What follows are 2 T cell receptor beta chains derived from one specimen sequenced in a study of CD8+CD57+ T cells in acquired aplastic anemia. According to the study, genomic DNA was the template for TCR beta VDJ and CDR3 profiling. TCRdb called the reads again in MiXCR, with one record for every CDR3 protein. The sample has about 190,000 distinct CDR3 sequences, approximately 50% seen once; the top ten hold around 9.7%. Patients picked for sequencing had shown CD8+CD57+ cell expansion detected by flow cytometry. Source material: sorted CD4+, CD8+, or CD8+CD57+ T cells (not recorded which) from PBMCs. The receptor source for this set is a human donor with aplastic anemia.

The rearrangement uses TRBV20-1 and TRBJ2-7, with D unclear. The ends were cut back, 3 bases at V and 3 bases at J, with 15 bases in the middle. The CDR3 contains 14 residues. CDR1 is DFQATT and CDR2 is SNEGSKA in the germline V gene (reference sequence). The CDR3 sequence is CSARPLTSNYEQYF. The CDR3 DNA reads as TGCAGTGCTAGGCCTCTGACATCGAACTACGAGCAGTACTTC.

Concerning this clonotype itself: A junction end diverges from the germline sequence, so it may reflect a read error. This chain uses TRBV7-7 with TRBJ2-5; the D gene is possibly TRBD1 (6 bases). Germline CDR1 reads SSHAT; CDR2 reads FNYEAQ (reference sequence). The CDR3 extends over 13 amino acids. The CDR3 DNA is TGTGCTAGCAGCTTAGGCAGGGGTGAGACCCAGTACTTC. Amino acid sequence: CASSLGRGETQYF.